This entry is about one T cell receptor beta chain. Its matching antigen is unknown. A much larger clone lies one base from this, so it may be a read error. The data belong to a study of blood T cells in healthy people across ages. The study's findings and limits: Investigators viewed diversity estimates from one million T cells as underestimates, the study reported. It was the long-lived donors that had more naive CD4+ cells and higher diversity than aged donors.

A second PCR of about 7 to 12 cycles used a sample-barcoded 5' primer and a J-beta primer mix. Each cDNA molecule, via a template-switch adaptor with 12 random nucleotides, was tagged. TCRdb re-called the 5' RACE reads with MiXCR, one entry per CDR3 protein. The table includes over 600,000 distinct CDR3 sequences, about 42% detected once. The sequence was obtained from a man older than 75 in good health. Specimen: blood.

CDR3 in amino acids: CAASWTGTSTDTQYF. CDR3 bases: TGTGCCGCCAGCTGGACAGGGACTAGCACAGATACGCAGTATTTT. The chain is built from TRBV15 and TRBJ2-3, with TRBD1 matching over 8 bases. The CDR3 spans 15 residues. Germline CDR1 is LNHNV and CDR2 is YYDKDF (reference sequence).